These 20 T cell receptor beta chains came from one sample sequenced in a study of CD8 T cells in Susac syndrome. Random hexamers served to reverse transcribe roughly 0.5 to 1 ug RNA. TCRdb passed the immunoSEQ multiplex PCR reads through MiXCR, listing each CDR3 protein once. Here the sample spans about 120,000 distinct CDR3 sequences, just under 95% being singletons. The sample consisted of CD8+ T cells from PBMCs. The origin of the receptors is a human donor with Susac syndrome.

The chain has TRBV3-1 and TRBJ2-1, with TRBD2 matching over 12 bases. The CDR3 has 17 residues. The V segment lost 3 bases and the J segment 4 bases; nucleotides outside the gene matches: 7. From germline, CDR1 is LGHDT and CDR2 YNNKEL (reference sequence). The CDR3 bases are TGTGCCAGCAGCCATTTGGCTAGCGGGAGGGATTACAATGAGCAGTTCTTC. Its protein is CASSHLASGRDYNEQFF.

The rearrangement links TRBV30 to TRBJ2-1, with D possibly TRBD2 on 6 matching bases. This CDR3 is built from 13 residues. Trimming took 1 base from V and 3 from J, leaving 7 bases between them. Germline assignment: CDR1 GTSNPN and CDR2 SVGIG (reference sequence). The CDR3 DNA reads as TGTGCCTGGAGTGCGGGGGACTACAATGAGCAGTTCTTC. Translation gives CAWSAGDYNEQFF.

This clonotype was recorded only once. V is TRBV30 and J is TRBJ1-1; maybe TRBD1 (6 bases). This CDR3 region has 13 residues. Germline CDR1 GTSNPN, CDR2 SVGIG (reference sequence). V was pared by 4 bases and J by 7 bases, with 16 bases between. The CDR3 sequence is CAWTEQGPNEAFF. The CDR3 nucleotides are TGTGCCTGGACCGAGCAGGGGCCAAATGAAGCTTTCTTT.

This chain joins TRBV25-1 and TRBJ2-7, with a weak D call TRBD2 (6 bases). The germline gives CDR1 MGHDK, CDR2 SYGVNS. V was cut by 4 bases and J by 1 base, with 14 bases left in between. CDR3 length: 15 amino acids. CDR3 loop: CASSGWDSRSYEQYF. The CDR3 region has the DNA TGTGCCAGCAGTGGGTGGGACTCCCGATCCTACGAGCAGTACTTC.

The CDR3 spells CASSPGLAENEQFF. CDR3 DNA sequence: TGTGCCAGCAGCCCGGGACTAGCGGAGAATGAGCAGTTCTTC. V gene TRBV5-4 combines with J gene TRBJ2-1, with TRBD2 matching over 11 bases. V lost 4 bases, J lost 7 bases, and 4 bases stayed unmatched. This CDR3 is 14 amino acids long. CDR1 is SGHNT and CDR2 is YYREEE in the germline V gene (reference sequence).

This clonotype was counted a single time. The DNA for the CDR3 is TGTGCCAGCAGCCAAGATCGAGGTTCGGGTGCACACTCCTACGAGCAGTACTTC. Residues: CASSQDRGSGAHSYEQYF. The chain has TRBV4-2 and TRBJ2-7, with D hard to call. Trimming took off 0 bases at V and 0 bases at J, with 18 bases between the two ends. CDR3 size: 18 residues. Germline lookup yields CDR1 LGHNA and CDR2 YNFKEQ.

J is TRBJ2-7 and V is TRBV5-6; D might be TRBD1 (5 bases). Per the germline V gene, CDR1 is SGHDT and CDR2 is YYEEEE. The CDR3 is 13 residues long. With 4 bases removed from V and 11 bases from J, the gap between germline ends came to 19 bases. The CDR3 region is CASSVGRNSGEYF. CDR3 coding DNA: TGTGCCAGCAGCGTGGGGCGGAACAGTGGAGAGTACTTC.

This chain connects TRBV27 to TRBJ1-2, with D hard to call. The CDR3 consists of 14 residues. The V gene lost 3 bases and the J gene lost 0 bases, with 8 bases spanning the gap. Per the germline V gene, CDR1 is MNHEY and CDR2 is SMNVEV (reference sequence). The CDR3 DNA sequence: TGTGCCAGCAGTTTGTCTCCCACTAACTATGGCTACACCTTC. This gives the protein CASSLSPTNYGYTF.

The chain carries TRBV29-1 and TRBJ1-3; D is ambiguous. The CDR3 covers 13 residues. Trimming pared 6 bases from V and 0 bases from J, leaving 9 bases between. The germline V gene has CDR1 SQVTM and CDR2 ANQGSEA. This CDR3 reads CSVKDVSGNTIYF. In DNA form, the CDR3 reads TGCAGCGTGAAGGACGTCTCTGGAAACACCATATATTTT.

The CDR3 protein is CASSQDPPPGGKYQETQYF. CDR3 DNA: TGTGCCAGCAGCCAAGATCCCCCCCCCGGAGGAAAGTACCAAGAGACCCAGTACTTC. The gene calls are TRBV3-1 and TRBJ2-5; TRBD2 might be the D (5 bases). Per germline, CDR1 LGHDT and CDR2 YNNKEL (reference sequence). There are 19 residues in the CDR3. With 0 bases removed from V and 0 bases from J, the gap between germline ends came to 20 bases.

This chain links TRBV4-1 with TRBJ1-5; D unclear. Trimming shortened V by 3 bases and J by 0 bases, and 6 bases separated the two germline ends. This CDR3 spans 14 amino acids. Germline V gene lookup returns CDR1 MGHRA and CDR2 YSYEKL. CDR3 DNA sequence: TGCGCCAGCAGCCAGCAGGTTAGCAATCAGCCCCAGCATTTT. Translation: CASSQQVSNQPQHF.

Only one count was recorded for this clonotype. The chain uses TRBV4-1 and TRBJ1-2, with TRBD1 as a possible D gene (5 bases). The CDR3 has 15 amino acids. Germline loops: CDR1 MGHRA, CDR2 YSYEKL. V was pared by 3 bases and J by 4 bases, with 15 bases between. As DNA, the CDR3 is TGCGCCAGCAGCCATGGGACGGGGTCCTCCTATGGCTACACCTTC. As protein: CASSHGTGSSYGYTF.

The genes are TRBV20-1 and TRBJ2-1; the D is unclear. Germline V lookup: CDR1 DFQATT, CDR2 SNEGSKA (reference sequence). V lost 3 bases, J lost 4 bases, and 16 bases lay in between. CDR3 length equals 15 residues. CDR3 nucleotides: TGCAGTGCTAGTGAGGCGGAGCGCACGTACAATGAGCAGTTCTTC. Protein product: CSASEAERTYNEQFF.

The chain has TRBV7-2 and TRBJ1-2, with D possibly being TRBD1 (5 bases). V lost 5 bases and J lost 4, with 20 bases in between. From germline, CDR1 is SGHTA and CDR2 FQGNSA. The CDR3 is made up of 16 amino acids. The CDR3 region is CASSNNRGLRAYGYTF. Written as DNA, the CDR3 is TGTGCCAGCAGCAACAACCGGGGCCTCAGAGCCTATGGCTACACCTTC.

The chain has TRBV14 and TRBJ2-2; D call uncertain. Germline assignment: CDR1 SGHDN and CDR2 FVKESK. Between the trimmed V and J ends, which lost 2 bases and 10 bases, there was a span of 11 bases. The CDR3 is made up of 13 amino acids. CDR3 coding DNA: TGTGCCAGCAGCCAACATCCGAGCGCGGAGCTGTTTTTT. It specifies CASSQHPSAELFF.

This chain uses TRBV4-2 with TRBJ2-7; 7 positions match TRBD2. The CDR3 loop spans 15 amino acids. V shed 1 base and J 1 base; nucleotides not matched to a gene: 4. The germline V gene encodes CDR1 LGHNA and CDR2 YNFKEQ. Here the CDR3 DNA reads TGTGCCAGCAGCCAAGTGCGGGGGTCGTCCTACGAGCAGTACTTC. Translation gives CASSQVRGSSYEQYF.

This clonotype was recorded once. The rearrangement uses TRBV6-6 and TRBJ2-2; 7 bases fit TRBD1. The length of the CDR3 is 14 residues. Trimming removed 5 bases from V and 6 bases from J; junction bases left unmatched: 6. CDR1 and CDR2 (germline): MNHNY, SVGAGI (reference sequence). The CDR3 DNA is TGTGCCAGCAGTAACACAGGGGCACCCGGGGAGCTGTTTTTT. Translated: CASSNTGAPGELFF.

The chain has TRBV12-5 and TRBJ2-2; D gene uncertain. The CDR3 is made up of 17 amino acids. Per the germline V gene, CDR1 is LGHNT and CDR2 is FRNRAP. Trimming shortened V by 0 bases and J by 0 bases, and 11 bases separated the two germline ends. CDR3 region: CASGLVTHRTNTGELFF. The CDR3 DNA reads TGTGCTAGTGGTTTGGTAACCCATCGGACGAACACCGGGGAGCTGTTTTTT.

The chain links TRBV27 to TRBJ1-4; D gene unclear. Germline CDR1 and CDR2: MNHEY and SMNVEV (reference sequence). This CDR3 is 15 amino acids long. The V end lost 1 base, the J end lost 5 bases, and 11 bases lay between the germline ends. The CDR3 coding sequence is TGTGCCAGCAGTTTATATGGGTTAGAAAATGAAAAACTGTTTTTT. Translated, it gives CASSLYGLENEKLFF.

The chain joins TRBV2 to TRBJ1-5, with 10 bases aligning to TRBD1. The CDR3 consists of 18 residues. Trimming cost V 0 bases and J 5 bases; bases outside gene matches: 10. The germline V gene has CDR1 SNHLY and CDR2 FYNNEI. CDR3 residues: CASSEALGTGEVDQPQHF. In nucleotides, the CDR3 is TGTGCCAGCAGTGAAGCCCTTGGGACAGGGGAAGTAGATCAGCCCCAGCATTTT.